This T cell receptor (beta chain) was captured by sequencing in a study of blood T cell repertoires in COVID-19. Study details: Both acute and convalescent COVID-19 samples were obtained from the United States, Italy and Spain. PBMCs, B-cell-depleted T cells, or T cells provided the cDNA or gDNA that made up the material.

Germline CDR1 reads SGHDN; CDR2 reads FVKESK. V lost 0 bases to trimming and J lost 3 bases; unmatched junction nucleotides: 7. CDR3 length: 16 residues. In the authors' methods: Amplification with reference gene primers provided the estimates of nucleated cell counts. Clones were sequenced by immunoSEQ multiplex PCR, and TCRdb holds only the in-frame ones, with some missing. V and J calls and clone size are copied from that table; D and trimming were computed from the DNA. The sample consists of 90,000 to 150,000 clones, roughly 90% of them appearing once. The V call is TRBV14, the J call TRBJ1-2; 7 bases are a match to TRBD1. The sequenced sample was peripheral blood. This receptor was taken from a human donor in a cohort sampled during active COVID-19. CDR3 sequence reads: CASSQDVRQGHYGYTF. The CDR3 DNA sequence: TGTGCCAGCAGCCAAGATGTGCGACAGGGACACTATGGCTACACCTTC.